This T cell receptor beta chain came from a study of cytomegalovirus exposure and HLA in healthy donors. This CDR3 has 13 residues. With 2 bases clipped from V and 9 bases from J, the junction kept 5 bases outside the gene matches. Germline CDR1 reads MNHEY; CDR2 reads SVGAGI. TCRdb's copy holds only in-frame clones and misses some; the assay was immunoSEQ multiplex PCR. This repertoire shows 120,000 to 150,000 clones, around 88% found once; its top ten account for just under 8%. This receptor was taken from a woman aged 18-30 years in good health and CMV-seropositive. V and J are TRBV6-5 and TRBJ2-3; TRBD2 aligns across 7 bases. The source material was PBMCs. For the CDR3, the DNA is TGTGCCAGCAGTTACGGGAGGGCAGCCACGCAGTATTTT. Translated: CASSYGRAATQYF.